This T cell receptor (beta chain) was documented in a study of memory CD4+ T cells and cytomegalovirus serostatus. On the study more broadly: Donors were healthy Belgian adults, several CMV seropositive and 20 to 25 seronegative. Study observations and caveats: Each of approximately 69 CMV-associated TCRbeta sequences occurred in one to five individuals. Suggested: most of the CMV-linked TCR signature lies in CD4+ memory cells.

The ends were cut back, 1 base at V and 6 bases at J, with 13 bases in the middle. This CDR3 has 15 residues. Looked up from germline, CDR1 is SGHRS and CDR2 is YFSETQ. In the case of this clone: Its antigen is not known.

TCRdb's copy holds only in-frame clones and misses some; the assay was immunoSEQ multiplex PCR. Among more than 45,000 clones listed, about 81% were seen once. Single viable CD3+CD4+CD8-CD45RO+ cells were sorted as the memory CD4+ T cells. Material: memory CD4+ T cells from blood. The TCR sequence derives from an adult in good health and CMV-seronegative. This sequence joins TRBV5-1 and TRBJ1-4; no definite D call. CDR3 bases: TGCGCCAGCAGCTTGAACGCCGAGCGTTATGAAAAACTGTTTTTT. Protein: CASSLNAERYEKLFF.